A single sample is the source of the 29 T cell receptor beta chains below, sequenced in a study of CD8 T cells in Susac syndrome. After extraction with the RNeasy kit, 0.5 to 1 ug of the RNA was reverse transcribed using random hexamers. TCRdb used MiXCR to reprocess the immunoSEQ multiplex PCR reads, holding one entry per CDR3 protein. This table holds roughly 220,000 distinct CDR3 sequences, 94% found once. Material: CD4+ T cells from PBMCs. Receptors were obtained from a human donor with Susac syndrome.

The chain has TRBV12-3 or TRBV12-4 and TRBJ2-3; 10 bases are a match to TRBD2. CDR3 length equals 17 residues. J was trimmed by 1 base and V by 1 base; bases with no gene match: 5. CDR3 in amino acids: CASSLGTSGFRTDTQYF. The CDR3, as DNA: TGTGCCAGCAGTTTAGGGACTAGCGGCTTTCGCACAGATACGCAGTATTTT.

The rearrangement joins TRBV6-2 or TRBV6-3 to TRBJ2-7; TRBD2 agrees at 8 bases. The CDR3 sequence is 15 residues long. Germline CDR1 and CDR2: MNHEY and SVGEGT. V was clipped by 6 bases and J by 6 bases; unmatched bases: 13. This chain's CDR3 is CASSLQTSELSEQYF. The DNA of the CDR3 is TGTGCCAGCAGCCTACAGACTAGCGAGCTCAGCGAGCAGTACTTC.

V is TRBV20-1 and J is TRBJ2-5; 11 nucleotides agree with TRBD2. Germline trimming cut 5 bases from V and 4 bases from J; bases unmatched to any gene: 6. The germline CDR1 and CDR2 sequences are DFQATT and SNEGSKA (reference sequence). The CDR3 runs to 14 residues. The CDR3 DNA reads TGCAGTGCTTATCTAGCGGGGGGTAGAGAGACCCAGTACTTC. Protein product: CSAYLAGGRETQYF.

CDR3 bases: TGCAGTGCCGGGGGACAGGGGGGTATCTATGGCTACACCTTC. Its translation is CSAGGQGGIYGYTF. V and J are TRBV20-1 and TRBJ1-2; TRBD1 agrees at 11 bases. Germline CDR1 reads DFQATT; CDR2 reads SNEGSKA (reference sequence). The trim removed 6 bases at V and 4 bases at J, leaving 7 bases unmatched. The CDR3 has 14 residues.

In this sample, this clonotype turned up a few times. This chain uses TRBV20-1 with TRBJ1-1, with D perhaps TRBD1 (5 bases). Between the trimmed V and J ends, which lost 8 bases and 3 bases, there was a span of 13 bases. CDR1 and CDR2 from the germline V gene are DFQATT and SNEGSKA (reference sequence). The CDR3 length is 12 residues. This CDR3 is CSIQGADTEAFF. DNA for the CDR3: TGCAGTATTCAGGGAGCGGACACTGAAGCTTTCTTT.

The table lists this clonotype with a few counts. The rearrangement links TRBV6-1 to TRBJ2-7; D remains ambiguous. From germline, CDR1 is MNHNS and CDR2 SASEGT. V was pared by 1 base and J by 3 bases, with 7 bases between. This CDR3 spans 13 amino acids. The CDR3 sequence is CASSEGGLYEQYF. The DNA for the CDR3 is TGTGCCAGCAGTGAAGGAGGTCTCTACGAGCAGTACTTC.

The rearrangement joins TRBV5-1 to TRBJ1-1; TRBD1 aligns across 7 bases. This CDR3 has 16 residues. V was pared by 2 bases and J by 2 bases, with 9 bases of the junction left unmatched. Germline lookup yields CDR1 SGHRS and CDR2 YFSETQ. CDR3 in amino acids: CASSFQGGDRNTEAFF. The DNA of the CDR3 is TGCGCCAGCAGCTTCCAGGGGGGGGACAGAAACACTGAAGCTTTCTTT.

The chain uses TRBV7-2 and TRBJ1-3, with D unresolved. With 5 bases removed from V and 0 bases from J, the gap between germline ends came to 11 bases. The CDR3 consists of 15 residues. In germline, CDR1 is SGHTA, CDR2 FQGNSA. CDR3 in amino acids: CASSPAGLSGNTIYF. CDR3 coding DNA: TGTGCCAGCAGCCCAGCCGGCCTCTCTGGAAACACCATATATTTT.

The rearrangement joins TRBV16 to TRBJ1-2; D ambiguous. From germline, CDR1 is KGHSY and CDR2 FQNENV. The CDR3 runs 13 residues. Deletions cut 2 bases from V and 1 base from J, with 5 bases between. The CDR3: CASSQQNNYGYTF. The CDR3 DNA is TGTGCCAGCAGCCAACAGAATAACTATGGCTACACCTTC. Filled out from reference TRBV16 and TRBJ1-2, the complete variable domain reads GEEVAQTPKHLVRGEGQKAKLYCAPIKGHSYVFWYQQVLKNEFKFLISFQNENVFDETGMPKERFSAKCLPNSPCSLEIQATKLEDSAVYFCASSQQNNYGYTFGSGTRLTVV.

The V and J genes are TRBV29-1 and TRBJ2-5, with a tentative D call TRBD2 (5 bases). Germline loops: CDR1 SQVTM, CDR2 ANQGSEA. Between the trimmed V and J ends, which lost 8 bases and 5 bases, there was a span of 15 bases. The CDR3 extends over 12 amino acids. The CDR3 DNA is TGCAGCCACCAAGGACTTGGGGAGACCCAGTACTTC. This translates into CSHQGLGETQYF. Supplemented by reference TRBV29-1 and TRBJ2-5, the full variable domain reads SAVISQKPSRDICQRGTSLTIQCQVDSQVTMMFWYRQQPGQSLTLIATANQGSEATYESGFVIDKFPISRPNLTFSTLTVSNMSPEDSSIYLCSHQGLGETQYFGPGTRLLVL.

J is TRBJ2-3 and V is TRBV5-1; 11 nucleotides align to TRBD2. V gave up 3 bases and J gave up 1 base; unmatched junction bases: 1. CDR1 SGHRS and CDR2 YFSETQ come from the germline V gene. The CDR3 sequence is 15 residues long. Here the CDR3 reads CASSSGLAGTDTQYF. As DNA, the CDR3 is TGCGCCAGCAGCTCGGGACTAGCGGGCACAGATACGCAGTATTTT.

This rearrangement joins TRBV25-1 to TRBJ2-2; TRBD1 might be the D (6 bases). Germline lookup yields CDR1 MGHDK and CDR2 SYGVNS. This CDR3 has 16 amino acids. Trimming shortened V by 1 base and J by 9 bases, and 18 bases separated the two germline ends. In DNA form, the CDR3 reads TGTGCCAGCAGTGAATTGGGGCAGGGGAGCCTCCGGGAGCTGTTTTTT. Protein product: CASSELGQGSLRELFF.

The chain links TRBV28 to TRBJ2-5; D tentatively reads TRBD1 or TRBD2 (5 bases each). Germline loops: CDR1 MDHEN, CDR2 SYDVKM. This CDR3 region has 16 residues. V lost 4 bases to trimming and J lost 2 bases, with 17 bases between them. The CDR3 here is CASSSPSGTGQETQYF. The CDR3 nucleotides are TGTGCCAGCAGTTCCCCCTCCGGGACGGGGCAAGAGACCCAGTACTTC.

The chain recombines TRBV14 with TRBJ2-5; no firm D call. The length of the CDR3 is 17 residues. Germline-derived CDR1 and CDR2 are SGHDN and FVKESK. With 1 base removed from V and 2 bases from J, the gap between germline ends came to 17 bases. The CDR3 bases are TGTGCCAGCAGCCAAGGCCTACTATCCCACATTCAAGAGACCCAGTACTTC. Protein product: CASSQGLLSHIQETQYF.

The chain carries TRBV9 and TRBJ2-1; TRBD1 aligns across 8 bases. Germline assignment: CDR1 SGDLS and CDR2 YYNGEE. CDR3 length: 14 amino acids. V trimming: 3 bases; J trimming: 3 bases; junction bases outside the gene matches: 2. The CDR3: CASSAGQGYNEQFF. In DNA form, the CDR3 reads TGTGCCAGCAGCGCCGGACAGGGCTACAATGAGCAGTTCTTC.

The chain employs TRBV3-1 and TRBJ2-2; tentatively, D is TRBD1 or TRBD2 (7 bases each). Germline CDR1 and CDR2: LGHDT and YNNKEL (reference sequence). The CDR3 contains 16 residues. Trimming left V 4 bases short and J 5 bases short, with 17 bases between. CDR3 bases: TGTGCCAGCAGCCCTTTCGGGGGGACAGAAACCGGGGAGCTGTTTTTT. Encoded protein: CASSPFGGTETGELFF. Complete variable domain (other parts from reference TRBV3-1 and TRBJ2-2): DTAVSQTPKYLVTQMGNDKSIKCEQNLGHDTMYWYKQDSKKFLKIMFSYNNKELIINETVPNRFSPKSPDKAHLNLHINSLELGDSAVYFCASSPFGGTETGELFFGEGSRLTVL.

The chain employs TRBV9 and TRBJ1-2, with 7 bases that match TRBD1. This CDR3 has 17 amino acids. Germline assignment: CDR1 SGDLS and CDR2 YYNGEE. Germline trimming cut 3 bases from V and 0 bases from J; bases unmatched to any gene: 11. CDR3 DNA sequence: TGTGCCAGCAGCGCCTTTGACAGGGCCCCCTCTAACTATGGCTACACCTTC. Encoded protein: CASSAFDRAPSNYGYTF. The whole variable domain, filled in from reference TRBV9 and TRBJ1-2, reads DSGVTQTPKHLITATGQRVTLRCSPRSGDLSVYWYQQSLDQGLQFLIQYYNGEERAKGNILERFSAQQFPDLHSELNLSSLELGDSALYFCASSAFDRAPSNYGYTFGSGTRLTVV.

This rearrangement joins TRBV20-1 to TRBJ1-5; D is unresolved. Germline-derived CDR1 and CDR2 are DFQATT and SNEGSKA (reference sequence). This CDR3 is 13 amino acids long. The germline V and J ends were trimmed by 3 bases and 3 bases, with 9 bases remaining between them. Written as DNA, the CDR3 is TGCAGTGCTAGTTTCGGAATCAATCAGCCCCAGCATTTT. Its translation is CSASFGINQPQHF.

J is TRBJ1-2 and V is TRBV4-3, with 9 bases lining up with TRBD1. The junction had 9 bases not matched to a gene; V was cut back by 2 bases and J by 8 bases. The CDR3 spans 15 residues. Germline CDR1 reads LGHNA; CDR2 reads YSLEER. CDR3 nucleotide sequence: TGCGCCAGCAGCCAACACCGGGACAGGGATCGGGGCTACACCTTC. Translated: CASSQHRDRDRGYTF.

This chain uses TRBV6-5 with TRBJ2-7; weak D call: TRBD1 (6 bases). The CDR3 has 15 amino acids. Germline V CDR1 and CDR2: MNHEY, SVGAGI. The ends were cut back, 5 bases at V and 3 bases at J, with 17 bases in the middle. DNA for the CDR3: TGTGCCAGCAGTAAAACAGGGTTGGAGGACTACGAGCAGTACTTC. It is translated as CASSKTGLEDYEQYF.

J is TRBJ1-2 and V is TRBV27; no firm D call. V was shortened by 5 bases and J by 3 bases, with 13 bases between the two germline ends. Germline V gene lookup returns CDR1 MNHEY and CDR2 SMNVEV (reference sequence). This CDR3 has 14 residues. The CDR3, as DNA: TGTGCCAGCAGTCCCTCACGAGCCTACTATGGCTACACCTTC. Residues: CASSPSRAYYGYTF.

The chain uses TRBV19 and TRBJ1-5; D ambiguous. V lost 0 bases, J lost 2 bases, and 11 bases lay in between. CDR3 length: 16 residues. Germline CDR1 and CDR2: LNHDA and SQIVND (reference sequence). This CDR3 reads CASSIDRSRGNQPQHF. CDR3 nucleotides: TGTGCCAGTAGTATAGATAGGAGTCGTGGCAATCAGCCCCAGCATTTT.

The chain couples TRBV25-1 to TRBJ2-4, with a possible D match to TRBD2 (5 bases). The CDR3 has 18 residues. Germline CDR1 reads MGHDK; CDR2 reads SYGVNS. The ends were cut back, 6 bases at V and 2 bases at J, with 23 bases in the middle. The CDR3 DNA is TGTGCCAGCAGCCGAGGAACCATCAGGAGGTATACCAAAAACATTCAGTACTTC. As protein: CASSRGTIRRYTKNIQYF.

The chain links TRBV6-5 to TRBJ1-2; D may be TRBD1 (5 bases). The CDR3 has 13 residues. V lost 2 bases and J lost 6, with 10 bases in between. CDR1 MNHEY and CDR2 SVGAGI come from the germline V gene. CDR3 in amino acids: CASSYVEQDGYTF. Here the CDR3 DNA reads TGTGCCAGCAGTTACGTCGAACAGGATGGCTACACCTTC.

V and J are TRBV9 and TRBJ1-4, with 7 bases identical to TRBD1. The CDR3 extends over 14 amino acids. V shed 4 bases and J 1 base; nucleotides not matched to a gene: 1. Germline-derived CDR1 and CDR2 are SGDLS and YYNGEE. The CDR3, as DNA: TGTGCCAGCAGCTCAGGGGGAACTAATGAAAAACTGTTTTTT. This codes for CASSSGGTNEKLFF.

The J gene is TRBJ2-6, the V gene TRBV5-1, with a tentative D call TRBD1 (5 bases). Trimming cost V 0 bases and J 1 base, with 17 bases left between them. The CDR3 extends over 19 amino acids. Germline lookup yields CDR1 SGHRS and CDR2 YFSETQ. The DNA of the CDR3 is TGCGCCAGCAGCTTGGCACCAGGGCGGCGCCGATCTGGGGCCAACGTCCTGACTTTC. Translated, it gives CASSLAPGRRRSGANVLTF.

This sequence joins TRBV7-6 and TRBJ2-3; D remains unclear. This CDR3 is built from 13 residues. Trimming took off 5 bases at V and 5 bases at J, with 11 bases between the two ends. The V gene's germline CDR1 is SGHVS and CDR2 FNYEAQ. The DNA for the CDR3 is TGTGCCAGCAGCCTAACTGGGCAAGATACGCAGTATTTT. Amino acid sequence: CASSLTGQDTQYF.

CDR3 coding DNA: TGTGCCAGCAGCCGAGCGGGGGCAGTCTACGAGCAGTACTTC. Its protein is CASSRAGAVYEQYF. V gene TRBV3-1 combines with J gene TRBJ2-7; 8 bases align to TRBD2. There are 14 residues in the CDR3. With V trimmed by 4 bases and J by 3 bases, 5 bases remained unmatched. Germline V gene data show CDR1 as LGHDT and CDR2 as YNNKEL (reference sequence).

The J gene is TRBJ2-7, the V gene TRBV20-1; maybe TRBD1 (6 bases). CDR3 length equals 11 residues. The V gene's germline CDR1 is DFQATT and CDR2 SNEGSKA (reference sequence). V lost 6 bases and J 6 bases, leaving 12 bases between the germline ends. Here the CDR3 DNA reads TGCAGTGCCCAGACAGGAGGCGAGCAGTACTTC. This codes for CSAQTGGEQYF.